This T cell receptor (beta chain) was sequenced during a study of cytomegalovirus exposure and HLA in healthy donors. General study results and limits: It emerged from a later analysis that several of the most significant clusters appeared to be linked to common viral pathogens. Later work found that TCR association rates differed between HLA loci; DRB1 had the most and HLA-C the fewest. A reported reduction in N-insertions relative to the approximately 690-donor mean was seen in an Asian-associated ancestry cluster in a later analysis. Roughly uniform sequencing depth across donors was assumed, possibly incorrectly.

Concerning this clone: What it binds is unknown.

PCR amplification relied on 60 Vbeta primers (plus 13 Jbeta primers). Sequencing used immunoSEQ multiplex PCR; TCRdb keeps in-frame clones, though not all of them. Of about 100,000 clones listed, around 74% are singletons. There are 18 residues in the CDR3. Germline-derived CDR1 and CDR2 are SQVTM and ANQGSEA. With V trimmed by 0 bases and J by 3 bases, 6 bases remained unmatched. The clonotype originates from a female donor in good health and CMV-seropositive. The source material was PBMCs. The gene calls are TRBV29-1 and TRBJ2-3; TRBD2 matches 16 bases. The CDR3 sequence is CSVEDVGLAGGRTDTQYF. DNA of the CDR3: TGCAGCGTTGAAGATGTGGGACTAGCGGGGGGGCGGACAGATACGCAGTATTTT.